One and the same sample provided the 31 T cell receptor beta chains below, sequenced in a study of shared clonotypes between healthy human individuals. This table comes from immunoSEQ multiplex PCR, and its TCRdb copy is limited to in-frame clones, with some not included. The sample consists of 1.5 million to 1.9 million clones, 95% to 99% of them appearing once. Input material: naive CD4+ T cells sorted from blood. Sample subset: CD45RA+ positively selected. These receptors were taken from a man aged 25 to 45 in good health.

V usage is TRBV7-2 and J usage is TRBJ1-5, with no clear D. The CDR3 sequence is 13 residues long. Trimming took off 5 bases at V and 5 bases at J, with 10 bases between the two ends. Looked up from germline, CDR1 is SGHTA and CDR2 is FQGNSA. CDR3: CASSPGPYQPQHF. The CDR3 nucleotides read TGTGCCAGCAGCCCTGGGCCATATCAGCCCCAGCATTTT. Looking up the rest from reference TRBV7-2 and TRBJ1-5 gives the full variable domain: GAGVSQSPSNKVTEKGKDVELRCDPISGHTALYWYRQSLGQGLEFLIYFQGNSAPDKSGLPSDRFSAERTGGSVSTLTIQRTQQEDSAVYLCASSPGPYQPQHFGDGTRLSIL.

The chain uses TRBV4-1 and TRBJ2-5, with D possibly called TRBD1 or TRBD2 (5 bases each). The CDR3 has 19 residues. V lost 3 bases and J lost 5, with 28 bases in between. Germline-derived CDR1 and CDR2 are MGHRA and YSYEKL. The CDR3 DNA follows: TGCGCCAGCAGCCAGCCGGGGCTAGCTTCGTGGGTCGAGTTGGAGACCCAGTACTTC. This codes for CASSQPGLASWVELETQYF.

The V gene is TRBV7-3, the J gene TRBJ2-1; 8 bases align to TRBD1. The CDR3 spans 12 residues. V lost 5 bases, J lost 10 bases, and 4 bases stayed unmatched. Looked up from germline, CDR1 is SGHTA and CDR2 is FQGTGA. The CDR3 loop reads CASSLRQGEQFF. Here the CDR3 DNA reads TGTGCCAGCAGCCTCCGACAGGGGGAGCAGTTCTTC.

The J gene is TRBJ2-7, the V gene TRBV19, with 9 bases aligning to TRBD1. The CDR3 runs 15 residues. With 3 bases clipped from V and 7 bases from J, the junction kept 10 bases outside the gene matches. CDR1 and CDR2 (germline): LNHDA, SQIVND (reference sequence). As DNA, the CDR3 is TGTGCCAGTAGTATTGGCTGGACAGGGGTGGAAGAGCAGTACTTC. Translated, it gives CASSIGWTGVEEQYF.

The CDR3 DNA reads TGTGCCAGCAGCGACCGGGACAGGGGGCTTTTTGGGGCCAACGTCCTGACTTTC. It specifies CASSDRDRGLFGANVLTF. The chain has TRBV11-2 and TRBJ2-6, with 12 bases matching TRBD1. The germline CDR1 and CDR2 sequences are SGHAT and FQNNGV. The CDR3 length is 18 residues. The J segment lost 3 bases and the V segment lost 5 bases, leaving 8 bases of the junction unmatched.

The CDR3 here is CASSAPREDREGGRSITDTQYF. The CDR3 DNA reads as TGTGCCAGCAGCGCCCCACGAGAAGACAGGGAGGGCGGGAGAAGTATAACAGATACGCAGTATTTT. The V and J genes are TRBV9 and TRBJ2-3; TRBD1 or TRBD2 may be the D gene (7 bases each). V was cut by 3 bases and J by 3 bases, with 35 bases left in between. The CDR3 is 22 residues long. Germline CDR1 reads SGDLS; CDR2 reads YYNGEE.

The chain links TRBV5-1 to TRBJ2-2; D perhaps matches TRBD1 (5 bases). CDR1 is SGHRS, CDR2 YFSETQ, per germline. The CDR3 sequence is 16 residues long. Trimming removed 2 bases from V and 0 bases from J, with 11 bases in between. The CDR3 here is CASSFPQGPNTGELFF. Here the CDR3 DNA reads TGCGCCAGCAGCTTCCCCCAGGGTCCGAACACCGGGGAGCTGTTTTTT.

This clone occurred once. This chain uses TRBV11-2 with TRBJ1-1, with D unclear. Trimming stripped 1 base from V and 10 bases from J, with 13 bases between. The CDR3 is made up of 13 amino acids. Germline assignment: CDR1 SGHAT and CDR2 FQNNGV. Here the CDR3 reads CASSLAQSGRAFF. The CDR3, as DNA: TGTGCCAGCAGCTTAGCTCAATCGGGTCGAGCTTTCTTT.

The table lists this clone with a count of one. The same CDR3 arises from other DNA sequences in this sample as well. The chain is built from TRBV11-2 and TRBJ2-7; D gene ambiguous. Trimming pared 5 bases from V and 1 base from J, leaving 9 bases between. The germline gives CDR1 SGHAT, CDR2 FQNNGV. This CDR3 spans 13 amino acids. The CDR3 region has the DNA TGTGCCAGCAGCCCTGGGCTATCCTACGAGCAGTACTTC. Its protein is CASSPGLSYEQYF. Variable domain in full (rest from reference TRBV11-2 and TRBJ2-7): EAGVAQSPRYKIIEKRQSVAFWCNPISGHATLYWYQQILGQGPKLLIQFQNNGVVDDSQLPKDRFSAERLKGVDSTLKIQPAKLEDSAVYLCASSPGLSYEQYFGPGTRLTVT.

V gene TRBV29-1 combines with J gene TRBJ2-1; maybe TRBD2 (6 bases). CDR3 length equals 14 residues. V was shortened by 4 bases and J by 0 bases, with 10 bases between the two germline ends. The germline V gene has CDR1 SQVTM and CDR2 ANQGSEA. The CDR3 sequence is CSVGRDISYNEQFF. Written as DNA, the CDR3 is TGCAGCGTTGGGCGGGATATCTCCTACAATGAGCAGTTCTTC.

V usage is TRBV18 and J usage is TRBJ2-1, with a weak D call TRBD2 (5 bases). The V gene lost 3 bases and the J gene lost 15 bases, with 18 bases spanning the gap. The CDR3 is 13 residues long. Per the germline V gene, CDR1 is KGHSH and CDR2 is LQKENI. The DNA of the CDR3 is TGTGCCAGCTCACCGGTTGACGGACTCTCCGGGTTCTTC. It yields the protein CASSPVDGLSGFF.

Note on this clone: The same CDR3 is also encoded by other DNA sequences in this sample. For the CDR3, the DNA is TGTGCCAGCAGCCGCCTAGGCACAGATACGCAGTATTTT. This codes for CASSRLGTDTQYF. V gene TRBV7-2 combines with J gene TRBJ2-3; no clear D gene. CDR3 length equals 13 residues. Trimming pared 5 bases from V and 1 base from J, leaving 7 bases between. CDR1 and CDR2 (germline): SGHTA, FQGNSA.

This sequence joins TRBV9 and TRBJ2-1; tentatively, D is TRBD2 (5 bases). Trimming removed 0 bases at V and 4 bases at J, with 17 bases between. Germline V gives CDR1 SGDLS, CDR2 YYNGEE. CDR3 length: 17 residues. DNA of the CDR3: TGTGCCAGCAGCGTAGGAGGGAGAAGAGCGGATTACAATGAGCAGTTCTTC. It is translated as CASSVGGRRADYNEQFF.

Points on this clone: Other nucleotide sequences in the sample specify the same CDR3. V is TRBV18 and J is TRBJ1-5, with unresolved D. V lost 1 base and J lost 4, with 8 bases in between. This CDR3 is 14 amino acids long. Germline assignment: CDR1 KGHSH and CDR2 LQKENI. The CDR3, as DNA: TGTGCCAGCTCACCACTCCCGGGAAATCAGCCCCAGCATTTT. Protein sequence: CASSPLPGNQPQHF.

The chain carries TRBV28 and TRBJ2-3, with 9 nucleotides matching TRBD2. The V gene end was trimmed by 5 bases and the J gene end by 1 base; junction bases not matched to a gene: 10. This CDR3 is 17 amino acids long. The germline V gene encodes CDR1 MDHEN and CDR2 SYDVKM. CDR3 region: CASSPFPRTSGTDTQYF. CDR3 sequence (DNA): TGTGCCAGCAGTCCCTTCCCCCGGACTAGCGGCACAGATACGCAGTATTTT.

V gene TRBV7-6 combines with J gene TRBJ2-3; weak D call: TRBD1 (6 bases). The CDR3 is made up of 16 amino acids. Germline lookup yields CDR1 SGHVS and CDR2 FNYEAQ. Trimming pared 5 bases from V and 2 bases from J, leaving 17 bases between. Here the CDR3 DNA reads TGTGCCAGCAGCCACAGCAGGGGTTTGCTCACAGATACGCAGTATTTT. Amino acid sequence: CASSHSRGLLTDTQYF.

A word on this clone: Other DNA sequences in this sample translate to the same CDR3. This chain joins TRBV7-8 and TRBJ2-5; D is unclear. The CDR3 covers 13 residues. The V gene's germline CDR1 is SGHVS and CDR2 FQNEAQ. V lost 1 base to trimming and J lost 5 bases, with 8 bases between them. The CDR3 sequence: CASSLGTEETQYF. The CDR3 DNA sequence: TGTGCCAGCAGCTTAGGGACGGAGGAGACCCAGTACTTC.

The chain joins TRBV7-2 to TRBJ2-7; no definite D call. The germline CDR1 and CDR2 sequences are SGHTA and FQGNSA. This CDR3 has 15 amino acids. The ends were cut back, 3 bases at V and 2 bases at J, with 14 bases in the middle. CDR3 nucleotides: TGTGCCAGCAGCTTCGCCGGGTCCCTACCCTACGAGCAGTACTTC. It yields the protein CASSFAGSLPYEQYF.

The V and J genes are TRBV5-1 and TRBJ1-3; D not certain. The CDR3 consists of 18 residues. The V end lost 3 bases, the J end lost 5 bases, and 24 bases lay between the germline ends. Germline values: CDR1 SGHRS, CDR2 YFSETQ. Written as DNA, the CDR3 is TGCGCCAGCAGCTCCCGACCCTTGGCACTTACTGCACGAAACACCATATATTTT. This gives the protein CASSSRPLALTARNTIYF.

This chain uses TRBV30 with TRBJ2-7, with TRBD2 as a possible D gene (5 bases). The CDR3 extends over 13 amino acids. V lost 3 bases to trimming and J lost 2 bases, with 11 bases between them. CDR1 and CDR2 (germline): GTSNPN, SVGIG (reference sequence). The CDR3 loop reads CAWRWAGAYEQYF. CDR3 nucleotide sequence: TGTGCCTGGAGATGGGCGGGCGCCTACGAGCAGTACTTC.

The chain joins TRBV5-1 to TRBJ1-2; no clear D. V was cut by 1 base and J by 5 bases, with 15 bases left in between. The CDR3 contains 15 residues. Looked up from germline, CDR1 is SGHRS and CDR2 is YFSETQ. In nucleotides, the CDR3 is TGCGCCAGCAGCTTGCGCCCCGGGAGCCCGTATGGCTACACCTTC. Translation: CASSLRPGSPYGYTF. Full variable domain (outside the CDR3, taken from reference TRBV5-1 and TRBJ1-2): KAGVTQTPRYLIKTRGQQVTLSCSPISGHRSVSWYQQTPGQGLQFLFEYFSETQRNKGNFPGRFSGRQFSNSRSEMNVSTLELGDSALYLCASSLRPGSPYGYTFGSGTRLTVV.

As concerns this clone: One end of the junction varies from germline; a read error may be responsible. The same CDR3 is also encoded by other DNA sequences in this sample. V is TRBV28 and J is TRBJ2-5; no definite D call. Germline lookup yields CDR1 MDHEN and CDR2 SYDVKM. This CDR3 has 11 residues. The CDR3 nucleotides are TGTGCCAGCAGTTTAAGAGAGGCCCAGTACTTC. It yields the protein CASSLREAQYF.

The chain joins TRBV21-1 to TRBJ1-5. TRBV21-1 corresponds to a pseudogene. CDR3 length: 14 amino acids. The CDR3 region is CASSKLQRNQPQHF. The CDR3 DNA reads TGTGCCAGCAGCAAACTCCAAAGAAATCAGCCCCAGCATTTT.

As DNA, the CDR3 is TGTGCCAGCAGCTCAACTTCATCGACTAATGAAAAACTGTTTTTT. Protein sequence: CASSSTSSTNEKLFF. The chain employs TRBV7-2 and TRBJ1-4; D remains ambiguous. Between the trimmed V and J ends, which lost 4 bases and 2 bases, there was a span of 11 bases. This CDR3 is 15 amino acids long. Per germline, CDR1 SGHTA and CDR2 FQGNSA.

A note on this clone: The identical CDR3 is also encoded by other nucleotide sequences in the sample. The chain has TRBV7-2 and TRBJ2-3, with 12 bases aligning to TRBD2. This CDR3 has 16 residues. CDR1 and CDR2 (germline): SGHTA, FQGNSA. The J segment lost 3 bases and the V segment lost 0 bases, leaving 1 base of the junction unmatched. The CDR3 DNA sequence: TGTGCCAGCAGCTTAGCGGGGACTAGCGGGACAGATACGCAGTATTTT. Its protein is CASSLAGTSGTDTQYF.

The V call is TRBV11-2, the J call TRBJ1-1; D is unresolved. The CDR3 contains 15 residues. Germline V gives CDR1 SGHAT, CDR2 FQNNGV. The V gene lost 2 bases and the J gene lost 0 bases, with 10 bases spanning the gap. DNA for the CDR3: TGTGCCAGCAGCTTATGGGGAAGAATGAACACTGAAGCTTTCTTT. Protein: CASSLWGRMNTEAFF.

This sequence joins TRBV10-3 and TRBJ1-1; D remains unclear. The length of the CDR3 is 13 residues. CDR1 is ENHRY and CDR2 is SYGVKD in the germline V gene. V gave up 2 bases and J gave up 4 bases, with 8 bases separating them. For the CDR3, the DNA is TGTGCCATCAGTGAGGCCCTTCGCACTGAAGCTTTCTTT. Encoded protein: CAISEALRTEAFF.

The DNA of the CDR3 is TGTGCCAGTTCACGGGACGCTTCCTACGAGCAGTACTTC. The encoded protein is CASSRDASYEQYF. The V and J genes are TRBV9 and TRBJ2-7; either TRBD1 or TRBD2 may fit D (5 bases each). The CDR3 length is 13 residues. V was cut by 8 bases and J by 1 base, with 13 bases left in between. Germline CDR1 SGDLS, CDR2 YYNGEE.

This chain uses TRBV19 with TRBJ2-7; D possibly uses TRBD1 or TRBD2 (5 bases each). The CDR3 loop spans 15 amino acids. Germline assignment: CDR1 LNHDA and CDR2 SQIVND (reference sequence). V was trimmed by 3 bases and J by 2 bases, leaving 14 bases between them. CDR3 loop: CASSIISGPTYEQYF. As DNA, the CDR3 is TGTGCCAGTAGTATCATTTCGGGACCTACCTACGAGCAGTACTTC.

J is TRBJ1-5 and V is TRBV7-2; TRBD1 might be the D (5 bases). Germline-derived CDR1 and CDR2 are SGHTA and FQGNSA. The CDR3 totals 14 residues. V was shortened by 2 bases and J by 6 bases, with 11 bases between the two germline ends. Written as DNA, the CDR3 is TGTGCCAGCAGCTTACGGGGCGGGCCTCAGCCCCAGCATTTT. Protein: CASSLRGGPQPQHF.

The table lists this clone with a count of one. The chain has TRBV7-3 and TRBJ2-1, with a tentative D call TRBD2 (6 bases). The CDR3 runs to 16 residues. The V end lost 1 base, the J end lost 1 base, and 11 bases lay between the germline ends. In germline, CDR1 is SGHTA, CDR2 FQGTGA. DNA of the CDR3: TGTGCCAGCAGCTTAATGGGGGGACTTTCCTACAATGAGCAGTTCTTC. It encodes CASSLMGGLSYNEQFF.